The 22 T cell receptor beta chains below were found in one sample sequenced in a study of post-analysis software for immune sequencing data. Every TCR beta cDNA library bore unique molecular identifiers. Each CDR3 protein gets one entry after TCRdb re-called the PCR reads with MiXCR. The sample has over 150,000 distinct CDR3 sequences, about 29% seen once. No antigen is known for these receptors. Overall study findings and caveats: The five TRBV segments detected at higher frequency in patients than in controls included TRBV5-6, TRBV5-1 and TRBV20-1.

The sequencing input was blood. These receptors all come from a girl aged 10 to 17 with multiple sclerosis.

Notes on this clonotype: A much larger clone is a single base away; this may be a read error. Here the CDR3 DNA reads TGCAGCGGGACCTCTGGACACAATGAGCAGTACTTC. Amino acids: CSGTSGHNEQYF. This chain connects TRBV29-1 to TRBJ2-5; D might be TRBD1 (5 bases). The V end lost 7 bases, the J end lost 11 bases, and 20 bases lay between the germline ends. This CDR3 has 12 residues. Germline lookup yields CDR1 SQVTM and CDR2 ANQGSEA. The full variable domain, in which reference TRBV29-1 and TRBJ2-5 provide the parts outside the CDR3, is SAVISQKPSRDICQRGTSLTIQCQVDSQVTMMFWYRQQPGQSLTLIATANQGSEATYESGFVIDKFPISRPNLTFSTLTVSNMSPEDSSIYLCSGTSGHNEQYFGPGTRLLVL.

This clonotype was found many times. V and J are TRBV27 and TRBJ2-6; weak D call: TRBD1 (6 bases). Germline lookup yields CDR1 MNHEY and CDR2 SMNVEV (reference sequence). With 5 bases removed from V and 0 bases from J, the gap between germline ends came to 14 bases. This CDR3 is built from 17 residues. This CDR3 is CASSLTGTTSGANVLTF. For the CDR3, the DNA is TGTGCCAGCAGTCTCACCGGGACAACCTCTGGGGCCAACGTCCTGACTTTC.

As to this clonotype: A much larger clonotype is one base distant, so this may be a read error. The gene calls are TRBV5-1 and TRBJ2-1; TRBD2 aligns across 7 bases. CDR3 length: 16 amino acids. The V gene's germline CDR1 is SGHRS and CDR2 YFSETQ. In DNA, the CDR3 is TGCACCAGCAGCTCGTCAGCGGGGAGCTCCTACAATGAGCAGTTCTTC. It specifies CTSSSSAGSSYNEQFF.

A remark on this clonotype: A much larger clone is a single base away; this may be a read error. The gene calls are TRBV20-1 and TRBJ2-7, with 10 bases fitting TRBD1. The V gene's germline CDR1 is DFQATT and CDR2 SNEGSKA (reference sequence). Trimming took 0 bases from V and 5 from J; bases not matched to a gene: 16. The CDR3 is 18 amino acids. This CDR3 is CSARDPAPAGTGAHEQYF. DNA of the CDR3: TGCAGTGCTAGAGATCCCGCGCCCGCCGGGACAGGGGCCCACGAGCAGTACTTC.

The genes are TRBV3-1 and TRBJ2-7, with D perhaps TRBD1 (5 bases). CDR3 length: 15 amino acids. Germline V lookup: CDR1 LGHDT, CDR2 YNNKEL (reference sequence). Trimming took 4 bases from V and 13 from J, leaving 26 bases between them. The CDR3 protein is CASSRETRGEETHYF. The CDR3 DNA follows: TGTGCCAGCAGCCGAGAGACAAGGGGCGAGGAGACCCACTACTTC.

Notes on this clonotype: Given a much more abundant clone one base away, this may be a read error. This chain links TRBV27 with TRBJ2-5, with D uncertain. The CDR3 covers 13 residues. The germline CDR1 and CDR2 sequences are MNHEY and SMNVEV (reference sequence). Trimming pared 0 bases from V and 11 bases from J, leaving 13 bases between. The CDR3 nucleotides read TGTGCCAGCAGTTTATCGAATGACAATGAGCAGTACTTC. Encoded protein: CASSLSNDNEQYF.

This clonotype has a handful of counts. This chain connects TRBV4-2 to TRBJ2-5; 10 bases are shared with TRBD2. Germline CDR1 reads LGHNA; CDR2 reads YNFKEQ. The length of the CDR3 is 17 residues. J lost 0 bases, V lost 3 bases, and 7 bases had no gene match. DNA of the CDR3: TGTGCCAGCAGCCAGAAGGCTAGCGGGGGTTACCAAGAGACCCAGTACTTC. This sequence encodes CASSQKASGGYQETQYF.

The gene calls are TRBV29-1 and TRBJ2-2; TRBD2 is a possible D gene (6 bases). The ends were cut back, 4 bases at V and 5 bases at J, with 17 bases in the middle. Germline assignment: CDR1 SQVTM and CDR2 ANQGSEA. The CDR3 has 15 residues. This CDR3 is CSVGVWRGGTGELFF. CDR3 coding DNA: TGCAGCGTTGGGGTATGGCGGGGAGGAACCGGGGAGCTGTTTTTT.

This clonotype has at least ten counts. This chain connects TRBV12-3 or TRBV12-4 to TRBJ2-3, with D perhaps matching TRBD1 or TRBD2 (5 bases each). The V end lost 7 bases, the J end lost 4 bases, and 18 bases lay between the germline ends. This CDR3 contains 15 residues. In DNA, the CDR3 is TGTGCCAGCACCGCGGTCTCTAGAGGGGCAGATACGCAGTATTTT. Its translation is CASTAVSRGADTQYF.

This clonotype was observed a few times. The chain joins TRBV11-2 to TRBJ2-7, with D perhaps matching TRBD1 (7 bases). The CDR3 length is 15 residues. V lost 1 base to trimming and J lost 2 bases, with 12 bases between them. In germline, CDR1 is SGHAT, CDR2 FQNNGV. The CDR3 sequence is CASSLVGRGAYEQYF. Here the CDR3 DNA reads TGTGCCAGCAGCTTAGTTGGCAGGGGGGCCTACGAGCAGTACTTC.

This chain connects TRBV5-1 to TRBJ1-5; D is uncertain. This CDR3 region has 17 residues. Trimming pared 2 bases from V and 0 bases from J, leaving 15 bases between. Germline CDR1 is SGHRS and CDR2 is YFSETQ. Written as DNA, the CDR3 is TGCGCCAGCAGCTTAGGCGACTCGTATTATAGCAATCAGCCCCAGCATTTT. Encoded protein: CASSLGDSYYSNQPQHF.

The table lists this clonotype with many counts. The genes are TRBV5-1 and TRBJ2-7; tentative D call: TRBD2 (6 bases). With 0 bases removed from V and 4 bases from J, the gap between germline ends came to 11 bases. The CDR3 length is 14 residues. Germline CDR1 is SGHRS and CDR2 is YFSETQ. The chain's CDR3 is CASSLGGEGYEQYF. The CDR3 nucleotides are TGCGCCAGCAGCTTGGGCGGGGAAGGTTACGAGCAGTACTTC.

The chain has TRBV30 and TRBJ2-7; D is undetermined. Germline V gives CDR1 GTSNPN, CDR2 SVGIG (reference sequence). Trimming pared 0 bases from V and 2 bases from J, leaving 8 bases between. The CDR3 contains 13 residues. This chain's CDR3 is CAWSVPGPYEQYF. Here the CDR3 DNA reads TGTGCCTGGAGTGTACCTGGCCCCTACGAGCAGTACTTC.

The chain has TRBV7-3 and TRBJ2-3, with D perhaps matching TRBD2 (7 bases). Trimming cost V 5 bases and J 3 bases, with 18 bases left between them. Germline assignment: CDR1 SGHTA and CDR2 FQGTGA. This CDR3 is built from 16 residues. CDR3 sequence (DNA): TGTGCCAGCAGCCCCTGGAGGGGGGGGGCGACAGATACGCAGTATTTT. It is translated as CASSPWRGGATDTQYF.

This clonotype was observed once. The junction departs from the called germline gene at one end, perhaps through a read error. The CDR3 loop reads CANSPLQYQETQYF. The CDR3 DNA is TGTGCCAACTCACCGTTACAGTACCAAGAGACCCAGTACTTC. V and J are TRBV18 and TRBJ2-5, with D unclear. Germline CDR1 KGHSH, CDR2 LQKENI. The CDR3 covers 14 residues.

The chain joins TRBV5-1 to TRBJ2-2; the D gene is possibly TRBD1 (6 bases). The CDR3 covers 14 residues. CDR1 is SGHRS, CDR2 YFSETQ, per germline. The V end lost 2 bases, the J end lost 4 bases, and 9 bases lay between the germline ends. The CDR3 here is CASSFGQTTGELFF. CDR3 in DNA: TGCGCCAGCAGCTTTGGACAGACCACCGGGGAGCTGTTTTTT.

This clonotype has at least ten counts. This chain connects TRBV12-3 or TRBV12-4 to TRBJ2-1, with 9 bases that match TRBD1. V shed 2 bases, J shed 11 bases, and the junction held 4 bases outside the gene matches. The CDR3 sequence is 13 residues long. The CDR3 loop is CASSLWDREKQFF. CDR3 DNA sequence: TGTGCCAGCAGTTTATGGGACAGGGAGAAGCAGTTCTTC.

The chain carries TRBV12-3 or TRBV12-4 and TRBJ2-7; 8 bases fit TRBD1. The V segment lost 5 bases and the J segment 5 bases; nucleotides outside the gene matches: 2. This CDR3 comprises 12 residues. CDR3 amino acids: CASSPDRDEQYF. CDR3 DNA: TGTGCCAGCAGTCCGGACAGGGACGAGCAGTACTTC.

This rearrangement joins TRBV6-2 or TRBV6-3 to TRBJ2-7; the D gene is possibly TRBD1 (5 bases). Germline V CDR1 and CDR2: MNHEY, SVGEGT. The V end was cut by 5 bases, the J end by 10 bases, with 18 bases between. CDR3 length equals 13 residues. CDR3 protein: CASSISRASAQYF. Written as DNA, the CDR3 is TGTGCCAGCAGTATCAGCAGGGCGTCGGCCCAGTACTTC.

The chain has TRBV6-1 and TRBJ1-5, with D unresolved. CDR3 length: 15 residues. Germline loops: CDR1 MNHNS, CDR2 SASEGT. The germline V and J ends were trimmed by 3 bases and 0 bases, with 9 bases remaining between them. CDR3 sequence: CASSDFYLSNQPQHF. CDR3 DNA: TGTGCCAGCAGTGATTTTTACCTTAGCAATCAGCCCCAGCATTTT.

Comment on this clonotype: It may be a read error: a sequence one base away is much more abundant. This chain connects TRBV7-2 to TRBJ2-3, with a weak D call TRBD2 (5 bases). CDR3 length equals 14 residues. The V and J ends lost 4 bases and 5 bases respectively, with 13 bases between them. Germline V lookup: CDR1 SGHTA, CDR2 FQGNSA. The CDR3 nucleotides read TGTGCCAGCAGCTCGGAACCCGAGGGAGATACGCAGTATTTT. Protein: CASSSEPEGDTQYF.

This clonotype was detected many times. The V gene is TRBV20-1, the J gene TRBJ2-6; 7 bases match TRBD1. CDR3 length: 15 amino acids. V dropped 3 bases and J dropped 3; count of bases not matched to a gene: 5. Per the germline V gene, CDR1 is DFQATT and CDR2 is SNEGSKA (reference sequence). In nucleotides, the CDR3 is TGCAGTGCTAGGCAGGGGGAGTATGGGGCCAACGTCCTGACTTTC. Protein: CSARQGEYGANVLTF.